The present entry profiles one TCR beta chain with its context. The data belong to a study of blood T cells in healthy people across ages. As for the study in general: Roughly one uniquely barcoded beta molecule per two T cells was captured.

At least 5.5 micrograms of total RNA were extracted per sample. The CDR3 has 13 amino acids. Germline values: CDR1 GTSNPN, CDR2 SVGIG (reference sequence). Then a second PCR, running about 7 to 11 cycles, was carried out with a sample-barcoded 5' primer and a J-beta primer mix. With 12 random nucleotides, a template-switch adaptor tagged each individual cDNA molecule. TCRdb reprocessed the 5' RACE reads via MiXCR and lists one record per CDR3 protein. The repertoire holds hundreds of thousands of distinct CDR3 sequences, 45% to 50% seen once, with about 32% in the top ten. This clonotype was obtained from a woman aged 60 to 75 in good health. Sequenced sample: blood. The V gene is TRBV30, the J gene TRBJ2-4; D could derive from TRBD1 or TRBD2 (5 bases each). The J call may be incorrect, as the DNA end agrees better with TRBJ2-7. DNA for the CDR3: TGTGCCTGGCAGAGGGGAACCTCCTACGAGCAGTACTTC. Its protein is CAWQRGTSYEQYF.